What follows are 13 T cell receptor beta chains derived from one specimen sequenced in a study of identical twins. TCRdb passed the 5' RACE reads through MiXCR, listing each CDR3 protein once. Among fewer than 550,000 distinct CDR3 sequences listed, over 12% were seen once. The same sample was also used in a study of yellow fever vaccine responses in identical twins.

Specimen: CD4+ T cells sorted from blood. The receptor set was obtained from a woman between 18 and 29 years old in good health.

The sample holds a few counts of this clonotype. The V gene is TRBV19, the J gene TRBJ2-1; TRBD2 aligns across 9 bases. The CDR3 length is 13 residues. J was trimmed by 7 bases and V by 7 bases; bases with no gene match: 5. The germline CDR1 and CDR2 sequences are LNHDA and SQIVND (reference sequence). The CDR3 DNA follows: TGTGCCAGTAAAGGGGCGGGGGGGAATGAGCAGTTCTTC. Its protein product is CASKGAGGNEQFF.

Only a few counts were recorded for this clonotype. This sequence joins TRBV7-2 and TRBJ2-7; no clear D. The CDR3 contains 14 residues. Germline V CDR1 and CDR2: SGHTA, FQGNSA. Between the trimmed V and J ends, which lost 2 bases and 2 bases, there was a span of 10 bases. The DNA of the CDR3 is TGTGCCAGCAGCTTAATGCTGGGTCCCTACGAGCAGTACTTC. Translating gives CASSLMLGPYEQYF.

The sample holds a few counts of this clonotype. For the CDR3, the DNA is TGTGCCAGGAACCTATTTCTGACTAGCGGGGTTCATGCAGATACGCAGTATTTT. It is translated as CARNLFLTSGVHADTQYF. V usage is TRBV12-3 or TRBV12-4 and J usage is TRBJ2-3; the match to TRBD2 covers 11 bases. The CDR3 contains 18 residues. The J segment lost 4 bases and the V segment lost 9 bases, leaving 18 bases of the junction unmatched.

The DNA for the CDR3 is TGTGCCAGCAGCTTAGGGGACTCTAGCGGGGGGAATGAGCAGTTCTTC. Protein: CASSLGDSSGGNEQFF. The chain has TRBV7-9 and TRBJ2-1; 11 bases are shared with TRBD2. CDR1 SEHNR and CDR2 FQNEAQ come from the germline V gene (reference sequence). The ends lost 1 base at V and 7 bases at J; junction bases unmatched: 6. CDR3 length: 16 residues.

The rearrangement links TRBV12-3 or TRBV12-4 to TRBJ1-2, with TRBD1 as a possible D gene (5 bases). The V end lost 6 bases, the J end lost 7 bases, and 12 bases lay between the germline ends. CDR3 length: 12 residues. CDR3 nucleotide sequence: TGTGCCAGCAGCCAAAGGGGTCGTGGCTACACCTTC. Residues: CASSQRGRGYTF.

V usage is TRBV27 and J usage is TRBJ2-1; D is possibly TRBD1 or TRBD2 (5 bases each). Germline V lookup: CDR1 MNHEY, CDR2 SMNVEV (reference sequence). This CDR3 has 15 amino acids. V was pared by 5 bases and J by 3 bases, with 14 bases between. The CDR3: CASSGDRFFYNEQFF. CDR3 nucleotides: TGTGCCAGCAGTGGGGACCGATTCTTCTACAATGAGCAGTTCTTC.

V is TRBV3-1 and J is TRBJ2-4; D possibly uses TRBD1 or TRBD2 (6 bases each). V gave up 2 bases and J gave up 3 bases, with 11 bases separating them. Germline assignment: CDR1 LGHDT and CDR2 YNNKEL (reference sequence). This CDR3 region has 15 residues. DNA of the CDR3: TGTGCCAGCAGCCAAAGGGGGGCAGGCAAAAACATTCAGTACTTC. Translated, it gives CASSQRGAGKNIQYF. The full variable domain, in which reference TRBV3-1 and TRBJ2-4 provide the parts outside the CDR3, is DTAVSQTPKYLVTQMGNDKSIKCEQNLGHDTMYWYKQDSKKFLKIMFSYNNKELIINETVPNRFSPKSPDKAHLNLHINSLELGDSAVYFCASSQRGAGKNIQYFGAGTRLSVL.

As to this clonotype: An end of the junction does not agree with germline; a read error may underlie this. CDR3 DNA: TGTGCCAGCAGCTTAGATGGCAGGCTGGGCCCCATCTTT. As protein: CASSLDGRLGPIF. The V and J genes are TRBV7-8 and TRBJ1-1, with D unresolved. The CDR3 totals 13 residues. Germline V gives CDR1 SGHVS, CDR2 FQNEAQ.

This clonotype was counted a few times. This rearrangement joins TRBV18 to TRBJ2-5; TRBD1 matches 7 bases. In germline, CDR1 is KGHSH, CDR2 LQKENI. With 6 bases clipped from V and 2 bases from J, the junction kept 9 bases outside the gene matches. The CDR3 length is 15 residues. CDR3: CASSPRQGAQETQYF. As DNA, the CDR3 is TGTGCCAGCTCTCCAAGACAGGGAGCACAAGAGACCCAGTACTTC.

V is TRBV5-6 and J is TRBJ2-3, with D possibly being TRBD2 (7 bases). V lost 4 bases and J 7 bases, leaving 19 bases between the germline ends. In germline, CDR1 is SGHDT, CDR2 YYEEEE. This CDR3 spans 15 amino acids. CDR3: CASSRLGAGEYTQYF. The CDR3 DNA is TGTGCCAGCAGCCGATTGGGGGCGGGAGAATATACGCAGTATTTT. Variable domain in full (rest from reference TRBV5-6 and TRBJ2-3): DAGVTQSPTHLIKTRGQQVTLRCSPKSGHDTVSWYQQALGQGPQFIFQYYEEEERQRGNFPDRFSGHQFPNYSSELNVNALLLGDSALYLCASSRLGAGEYTQYFGPGTRLTVL.

This clonotype showed up just a few times. The chain carries TRBV6-2 or TRBV6-3 and TRBJ2-2; D remains unclear. Looked up from germline, CDR1 is MNHEY and CDR2 is SVGEGT. This CDR3 contains 16 residues. The germline V and J ends were trimmed by 0 bases and 0 bases, with 8 bases remaining between them. The CDR3, as DNA: TGTGCCAGCAGTTACTCGACGTCCCCGAACACCGGGGAGCTGTTTTTT. Amino acid sequence: CASSYSTSPNTGELFF.

The sample holds a few counts of this clonotype. The J gene is TRBJ2-2, the V gene TRBV29-1, with a possible D match to TRBD2 (5 bases). The CDR3 runs to 15 residues. With 3 bases removed from V and 6 bases from J, the gap between germline ends came to 17 bases. Germline CDR1 is SQVTM and CDR2 is ANQGSEA. CDR3 coding DNA: TGCAGCGTTGAGGTCGCGGGTTCCCTGGCCGGGGAGCTGTTTTTT. It specifies CSVEVAGSLAGELFF.

This clonotype was picked up many times. The rearrangement joins TRBV7-8 to TRBJ1-2, with D possibly TRBD1 on 5 matching bases. Germline V CDR1 and CDR2: SGHVS, FQNEAQ. CDR3 size: 15 residues. Trimming took 0 bases from V and 7 from J, leaving 15 bases between them. The CDR3 reads CASSLASRGFGGYTF. The CDR3 DNA reads TGTGCCAGCAGCTTAGCCAGTCGGGGGTTTGGTGGCTACACCTTC.